This passage covers 6 T cell receptor beta chains from one sample sequenced in a study of cytomegalovirus exposure and HLA in healthy donors. In the PCR, 60 Vbeta and 13 Jbeta primers were used. Generated by immunoSEQ multiplex PCR, the TCRdb table keeps only in-frame clones and is missing some. The data show some 120,000 clones, just under 75% seen once. The sample consisted of PBMCs. All receptors derive from a man aged 35 to 55 in good health and CMV-seropositive.

This chain links TRBV28 with TRBJ1-1, with a weak D call TRBD1 (6 bases). Germline assignment: CDR1 MDHEN and CDR2 SYDVKM. CDR3 length: 13 amino acids. Trimming shortened V by 2 bases and J by 7 bases, and 11 bases separated the two germline ends. Written as DNA, the CDR3 is TGTGCCAGCAGTTTAACAGGGAAGATTGAAGCTTTCTTT. It codes for CASSLTGKIEAFF.

This clone was observed once. The chain has TRBV5-6 and TRBJ1-4; 9 bases map to TRBD1. The V gene end was trimmed by 4 bases and the J gene end by 6 bases; junction bases not matched to a gene: 7. Germline assignment: CDR1 SGHDT and CDR2 YYEEEE. The CDR3 has 15 residues. CDR3 sequence (DNA): TGTGCCAGCAGCCTACAGGGGGCGCTTTATGAAAAACTGTTTTTT. Translated, it gives CASSLQGALYEKLFF.

The rearrangement uses TRBV27 and TRBJ2-1, with TRBD2 matching 14 bases. The V gene's germline CDR1 is MNHEY and CDR2 SMNVEV (reference sequence). Losses at the gene ends were 4 bases for V and 9 bases for J; bases not matched to a gene: 11. This CDR3 has 17 residues. CDR3 in amino acids: CASSSPGTSGSWAEQFF. Written as DNA, the CDR3 is TGTGCCAGCAGTTCGCCCGGGACTAGCGGGAGTTGGGCTGAGCAGTTCTTC.

The chain recombines TRBV10-2 with TRBJ1-5; D call uncertain. V gave up 0 bases and J gave up 3 bases, with 6 bases separating them. The CDR3 contains 14 residues. CDR1 WSHSY and CDR2 SAAADI come from the germline V gene. CDR3 sequence (DNA): TGCGCCAGCAGTGAGTCGTCTACCAATCAGCCCCAGCATTTT. Protein product: CASSESSTNQPQHF.

This clone was counted once. The rearrangement uses TRBV5-1 and TRBJ2-2; 11 nucleotides align to TRBD2. The germline V gene encodes CDR1 SGHRS and CDR2 YFSETQ. The J segment lost 3 bases and the V segment lost 0 bases, leaving 4 bases of the junction unmatched. The CDR3 consists of 17 residues. CDR3 protein: CASSLGGLADYTGELFF. The CDR3 nucleotides read TGCGCCAGCAGCTTGGGGGGACTAGCGGATTACACCGGGGAGCTGTTTTTT.

V is TRBV19 and J is TRBJ2-2; 10 bases line up with TRBD2. The CDR3 spans 17 residues. Germline V gene data show CDR1 as LNHDA and CDR2 as SQIVND (reference sequence). J gave up 6 bases and V 0 bases, and 7 bases lay outside the gene matches. The CDR3 is CASSIDISGGASGELFF. DNA for the CDR3: TGTGCCAGTAGTATAGATATCAGCGGGGGGGCCTCCGGGGAGCTGTTTTTT.